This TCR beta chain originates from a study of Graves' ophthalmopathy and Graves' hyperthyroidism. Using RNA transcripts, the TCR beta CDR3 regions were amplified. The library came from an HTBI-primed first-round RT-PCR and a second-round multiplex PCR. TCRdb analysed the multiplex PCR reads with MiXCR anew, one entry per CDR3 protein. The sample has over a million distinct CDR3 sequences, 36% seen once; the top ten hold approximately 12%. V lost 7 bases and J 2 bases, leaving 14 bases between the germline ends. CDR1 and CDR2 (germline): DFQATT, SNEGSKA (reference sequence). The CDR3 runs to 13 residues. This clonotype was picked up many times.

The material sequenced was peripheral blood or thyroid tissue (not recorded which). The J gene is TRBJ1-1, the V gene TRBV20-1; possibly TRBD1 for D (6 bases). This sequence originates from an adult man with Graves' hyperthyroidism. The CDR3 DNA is TGCAGTGTTACAGGGTACAGTAACACTGAAGCTTTCTTT. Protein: CSVTGYSNTEAFF.